This T cell receptor (beta chain) was obtained from a study of T cells in Graves' hyperthyroidism and ophthalmopathy. In the ophthalmopathy cohort, Clinical Activity Score was at least 3, NOSPECS grade at least 4, and duration under 3 months. Patients were excluded for uncontrolled infection, other autoimmune disease, pregnancy or lactation. Each 10 ml fresh peripheral blood draw supplied the PBMCs. The V and J ends lost 2 bases and 0 bases respectively, with 15 bases between them. The CDR3 has 17 residues. Per germline, CDR1 MNHNS and CDR2 SASEGT. For this clonotype: Antigen specificity is unknown.

Study observations and caveats: A model using 13 V-J features told ophthalmopathy apart from stable hyperthyroidism.

Amplification targeted TCR beta CDR3 regions from RNA transcripts. TCR CDR3 regions were first amplified by RT-PCR with HTBI primers. TCRdb independently ran MiXCR on the multiplex PCR reads; one entry per CDR3 protein. The table has roughly 250,000 distinct CDR3 sequences, over 15% seen once. The chain uses TRBV6-1 and TRBJ2-3; D might be TRBD1 or TRBD2, each matching 6 bases. The sequenced sample consisted of blood. This clonotype was sampled from a woman between 18 and 29 years old with Graves' ophthalmopathy. The CDR3 DNA reads as TGTGCCAGCAGTGAAATAGGGGGGACAAGGAGCACAGATACGCAGTATTTT. The encoded protein is CASSEIGGTRSTDTQYF.